This T cell receptor beta chain comes out of a study of cytomegalovirus exposure and HLA in healthy donors. Broader study findings: A later analysis associated some 18,000 TCR beta sequences with HLA alleles at a 0.05 false discovery rate.

Although they were nominally healthy when sampled, donors likely had unrecorded immune exposures. PCR employed 60 Vbeta and 13 Jbeta primers. Clones were sequenced by immunoSEQ multiplex PCR, and TCRdb holds only the in-frame ones, with some missing. The sample includes approximately 100,000 clones, roughly 78% of them seen just once. The CDR3 spans 14 residues. V was pared by 2 bases and J by 5 bases, with 4 bases of the junction left unmatched. The germline V gene encodes CDR1 SGHRS and CDR2 YFSETQ. A note on this clone: The antigen is undetermined.

The sample consisted of PBMCs. The chain combines TRBV5-1 with TRBJ2-1, with TRBD1 identical over 7 bases. This TCR was recovered from a woman aged 35 to 49 in good health and CMV-seronegative. CDR3 region: CASSFGTANNEQFF. CDR3 DNA: TGCGCCAGCAGCTTTGGGACAGCCAACAATGAGCAGTTCTTC. Looking up the rest from reference TRBV5-1 and TRBJ2-1 gives the full variable domain: KAGVTQTPRYLIKTRGQQVTLSCSPISGHRSVSWYQQTPGQGLQFLFEYFSETQRNKGNFPGRFSGRQFSNSRSEMNVSTLELGDSALYLCASSFGTANNEQFFGPGTRLTVL.